This T cell receptor (beta chain) was captured by sequencing in a study of monozygotic twins with inflammatory bowel disease. Study outcomes and limitations: Among patients, repertoires may have gained variability from differing immunosuppressive treatments. It was not supported that a single strong signal or clonotype was associated with IBD.

The CDR3 extends over 15 amino acids. The germline V gene encodes CDR1 MNHNS and CDR2 SASEGT. A note on this clonotype: Its antigen is currently unknown.

Collection yielded approximately 2.3 ml of blood per donor. TCR libraries were prepared from roughly 3,500 ng total RNA each. TCRdb reprocessed the 5' RACE reads and keeps a single row for each CDR3 protein, giving no DNA. The data include roughly 140,000 distinct CDR3 sequences; the top ten clones carry 2% to 2.5%. Sequencing was carried out using blood. The chain uses TRBV6-1 and TRBJ2-7; TCRdb's assignment of TRBD1 cannot be checked, as there is no DNA. The sequence came from a human donor with ulcerative colitis or Crohn's disease, or a healthy co-twin of an affected twin (not recorded which). This CDR3 reads CASSVGTGGSYERYF.